This passage covers 14 T cell receptor beta chains from one sample sequenced in a study of T cells expressing NK-cell markers. TCRdb reanalyzed the 5' RACE reads and collapses them to one entry per CDR3 protein, without DNA. This listing includes about 440,000 distinct CDR3 sequences. Sequencing was performed on blood T cells: a sorted CD56 or NKG2C T cell subset, CD4+ or CD8+ T cells, or bulk PBMC T cells (not recorded which). Every receptor here comes from a woman between 18 and 70 years old in good health.

The chain has TRBV4-1 and TRBJ2-7; the D call from TCRdb, TRBD2, cannot be confirmed without DNA. The CDR3 totals 22 residues. The V gene's germline CDR1 is MGHRA and CDR2 YSYEKL. The CDR3: CASSQDPSRTSGRALYAYEQYF.

CDR3 protein: CASSQPGGGVGAGELFF. The V gene is TRBV4-2, the J gene TRBJ2-2; TCRdb selects TRBD1, and the lack of DNA leaves this call unchecked. CDR1 is LGHNA and CDR2 is YNFKEQ in the germline V gene. There are 17 residues in the CDR3.

V and J are TRBV12-3 or TRBV12-4 and TRBJ2-5; the D gene TCRdb calls, TRBD2, cannot be checked with no DNA. The CDR3 loop spans 15 amino acids. This chain's CDR3 is CASSRGLAGTETQYF.

This chain uses TRBV20-1 with TRBJ2-3; TCRdb outputs TRBD2, but without DNA this stays unchecked. The length of the CDR3 is 15 residues. Germline V lookup: CDR1 DFQATT, CDR2 SNEGSKA (reference sequence). The CDR3 protein is CSGGTAGTKSDTQYF.

The gene calls are TRBV7-3 and TRBJ2-2; TCRdb's D call of TRBD2 is untestable without DNA. This CDR3 has 15 residues. The germline V gene has CDR1 SGHTA and CDR2 FQGTGA. The CDR3 loop reads CASSLKGTTTGELFF.

The chain carries TRBV2 and TRBJ2-1; the TCRdb call, TRBD2, lacks DNA for checking. CDR1 SNHLY and CDR2 FYNNEI come from the germline V gene. This CDR3 is 14 amino acids long. The CDR3 here is CASSGLQGPDEQFF.

The CDR3 reads CAWSVTGAEAFF. V and J are TRBV30 and TRBJ1-1; TCRdb gives TRBD1 as the D gene, but with no DNA this cannot be confirmed. Germline CDR1 GTSNPN, CDR2 SVGIG (reference sequence). The CDR3 has 12 amino acids.

The J gene is TRBJ1-2, the V gene TRBV5-1; TCRdb's D call of TRBD1 is untestable without DNA. The CDR3 totals 15 residues. CDR1 is SGHRS and CDR2 is YFSETQ in the germline V gene. The CDR3 spells CASSPPPSENYGYTF.

CDR3 amino acids: CASSQALGATGEQYF. The chain recombines TRBV3-1 with TRBJ2-7; there is no DNA to check the TCRdb D call of TRBD1. The CDR3 sequence is 15 residues long. Per germline, CDR1 LGHDT and CDR2 YNNKEL (reference sequence).

This rearrangement joins TRBV5-1 to TRBJ2-3. Germline lookup yields CDR1 SGHRS and CDR2 YFSETQ. CDR3 size: 15 residues. The CDR3 loop reads CASSLAVSSTDTQYF.

J is TRBJ2-1 and V is TRBV3-1. The CDR3 has 15 amino acids. Per the germline V gene, CDR1 is LGHDT and CDR2 is YNNKEL (reference sequence). CDR3 region: CASSQDQISYNEQFF.

The chain employs TRBV7-2 and TRBJ2-1; no DNA is available, so the TRBD2 call from TCRdb remains unchecked. CDR3 size: 15 residues. Looked up from germline, CDR1 is SGHTA and CDR2 is FQGNSA. The CDR3 region is CASSLARGGANEQFF.

This rearrangement joins TRBV18 to TRBJ2-1. There are 13 residues in the CDR3. Germline CDR1 is KGHSH and CDR2 is LQKENI. This CDR3 is CASSHTRLDEQFF. Combining the CDR3 with reference TRBV18 and TRBJ2-1 gives the whole variable domain NAGVMQNPRHLVRRRGQEARLRCSPMKGHSHVYWYRQLPEEGLKFMVYLQKENIIDESGMPKERFSAEFPKEGPSILRIQQVVRGDSAAYFCASSHTRLDEQFFGPGTRLTVL.

The V gene is TRBV12-3 or TRBV12-4, the J gene TRBJ2-2; the TCRdb D gene call, TRBD1, has no DNA to confirm it. The CDR3 runs 17 residues. The CDR3 protein is CASSDLGNRGVSGELFF.